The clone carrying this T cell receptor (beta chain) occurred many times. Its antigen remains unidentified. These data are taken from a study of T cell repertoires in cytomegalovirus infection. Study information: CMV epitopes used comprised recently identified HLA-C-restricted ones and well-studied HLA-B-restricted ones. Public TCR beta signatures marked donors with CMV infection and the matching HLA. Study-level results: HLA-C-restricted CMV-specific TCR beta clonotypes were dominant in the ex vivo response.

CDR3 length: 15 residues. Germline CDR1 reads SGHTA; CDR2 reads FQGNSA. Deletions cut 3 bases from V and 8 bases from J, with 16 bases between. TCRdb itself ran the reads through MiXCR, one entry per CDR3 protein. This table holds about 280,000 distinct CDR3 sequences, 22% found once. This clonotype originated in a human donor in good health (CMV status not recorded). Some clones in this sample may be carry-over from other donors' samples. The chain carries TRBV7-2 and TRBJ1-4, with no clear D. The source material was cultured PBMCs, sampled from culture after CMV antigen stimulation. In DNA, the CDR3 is TGTGCCAGCAGCTTGTTTCGGCAGAGGGAAGAAAAACTGTTTTTT. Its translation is CASSLFRQREEKLFF.